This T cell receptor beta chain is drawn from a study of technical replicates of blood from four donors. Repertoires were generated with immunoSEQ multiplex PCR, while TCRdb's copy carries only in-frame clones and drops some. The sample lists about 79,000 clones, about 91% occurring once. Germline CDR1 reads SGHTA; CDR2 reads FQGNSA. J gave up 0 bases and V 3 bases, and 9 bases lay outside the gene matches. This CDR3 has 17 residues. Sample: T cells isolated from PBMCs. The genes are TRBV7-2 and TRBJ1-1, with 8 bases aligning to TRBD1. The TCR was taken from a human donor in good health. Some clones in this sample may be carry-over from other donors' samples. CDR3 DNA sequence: TGTGCCAGCAGCTTGGTAGGGACAGGAGGAATGAACACTGAAGCTTTCTTT. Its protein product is CASSLVGTGGMNTEAFF.